This record looks at one T cell receptor (beta chain) sequence and its context. Its matching antigen is unknown. The data originate from a study of regulatory T cells in long-lasting Graves disease. The study, taken as a whole, reports: Comparison showed that persistent patients shared more public clonotypes (roughly 2,500) than new patients (approximately 870).

From germline, CDR1 is LGHNA and CDR2 YNFKEQ. There are 18 residues in the CDR3. Unmatched junction bases numbered 12, after V lost 0 bases and J lost 4 bases. Time point in this sample: newly diagnosed GD, antithyroid drugs for less than 3 months. Researchers made the TCR library from RNA that was extracted from PBMCs. For TCR beta, libraries came from iRepertoire HTBI primers and Arm-PCR of CDR3 regions. TCRdb redid the calling of the multiplex PCR reads with MiXCR, one entry per CDR3 protein. The sample includes 400,000 to 500,000 distinct CDR3 sequences, less than 20% of them seen just once. This sample was also put to use in a study of T cells in Graves' hyperthyroidism and ophthalmopathy. Per that paper: First-round RT-PCR with HTBI primers amplified the TCR CDR3 region.

The sequenced sample was peripheral blood mononuclear cells (PBMCs), obtained at new diagnosis, from a patient treated with antithyroid drugs. This chain joins TRBV4-2 and TRBJ2-5, with 9 bases aligning to TRBD2. This clonotype was sampled from a woman aged 25-40 years with Graves disease. In nucleotides, the CDR3 is TGTGCCAGCAGCCAAGAGCTTGAGGGACTAGCCCCGAGAGAGACCCAGTACTTC. It yields the protein CASSQELEGLAPRETQYF.